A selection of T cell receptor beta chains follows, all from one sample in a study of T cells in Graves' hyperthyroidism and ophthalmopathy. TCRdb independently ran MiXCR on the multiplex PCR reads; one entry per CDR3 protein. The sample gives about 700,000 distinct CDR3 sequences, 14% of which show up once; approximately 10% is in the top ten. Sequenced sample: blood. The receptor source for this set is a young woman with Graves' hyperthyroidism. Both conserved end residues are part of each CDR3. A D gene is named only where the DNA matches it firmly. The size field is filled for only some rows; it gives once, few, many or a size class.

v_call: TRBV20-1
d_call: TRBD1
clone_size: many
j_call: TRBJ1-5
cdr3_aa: CSASRRGQGVNQPQHF
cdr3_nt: TGCAGTGCTAGCCGAAGGGGACAGGGAGTCAATCAGCCCCAGCATTTT

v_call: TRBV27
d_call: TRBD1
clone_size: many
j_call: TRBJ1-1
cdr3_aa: CASSFRMGTGRNTEAFF
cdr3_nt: TGTGCCAGCAGTTTTCGGATGGGGACAGGACGGAACACTGAAGCTTTCTTT

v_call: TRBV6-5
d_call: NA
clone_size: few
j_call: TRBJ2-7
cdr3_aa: CASRNTNMGSYEQYF
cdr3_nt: TGTGCCAGCAGGAACACTAACATGGGCAGCTACGAGCAGTACTTC

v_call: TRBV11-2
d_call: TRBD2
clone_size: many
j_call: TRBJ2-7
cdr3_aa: CASSPLASGWEQYF
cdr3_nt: TGTGCCAGCAGCCCTTTGGCTAGCGGATGGGAGCAGTACTTC

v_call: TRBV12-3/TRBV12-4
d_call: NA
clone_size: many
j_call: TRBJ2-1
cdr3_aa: CASIDPESSYNEQFF
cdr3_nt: TGTGCCAGCATCGACCCCGAAAGCTCCTACAATGAGCAGTTCTTC

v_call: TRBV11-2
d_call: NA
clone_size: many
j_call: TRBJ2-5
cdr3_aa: CASSLVGDNGWYF
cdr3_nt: TGTGCCAGCAGCTTAGTAGGGGACAACGGATGGTACTTC

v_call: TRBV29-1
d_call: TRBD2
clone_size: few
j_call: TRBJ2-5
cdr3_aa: CSVHPPGGLLAGGRGETQYF
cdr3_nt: TGCAGCGTTCATCCTCCCGGGGGACTACTAGCGGGAGGCCGAGGGGAGACCCAGTACTTC

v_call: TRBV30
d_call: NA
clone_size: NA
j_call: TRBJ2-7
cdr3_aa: CAWSTSSYEQYF
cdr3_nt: TGTGCCTGGAGTACAAGTTCCTACGAGCAGTACTTC

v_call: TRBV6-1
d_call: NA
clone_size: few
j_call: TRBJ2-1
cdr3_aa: CASRGSEQFF
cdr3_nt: TGTGCCAGCAGAGGGTCTGAGCAGTTCTTC

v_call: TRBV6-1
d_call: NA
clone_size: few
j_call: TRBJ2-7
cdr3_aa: CALSGGYEQYF
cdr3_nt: TGTGCCCTCAGTGGCGGCTACGAGCAGTACTTC

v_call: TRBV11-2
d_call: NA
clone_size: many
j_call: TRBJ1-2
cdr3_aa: CASSLWTGLAMGYTF
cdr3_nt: TGTGCCAGCAGCCTCTGGACCGGGTTAGCGATGGGCTACACCTTC

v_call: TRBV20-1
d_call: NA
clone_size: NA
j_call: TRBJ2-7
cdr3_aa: CSARLVGLYEQYF
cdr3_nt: TGCAGTGCTAGACTAGTGGGCCTCTACGAGCAGTACTTC

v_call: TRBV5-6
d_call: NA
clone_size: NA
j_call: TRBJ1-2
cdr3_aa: CASSLVGPTYGYTF
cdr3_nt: TGTGCCAGCAGCTTGGTGGGGCCGACCTATGGCTACACCTTC

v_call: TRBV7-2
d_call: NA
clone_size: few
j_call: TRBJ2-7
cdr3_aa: CASSPDPYNYGASYEQYF
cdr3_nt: TGTGCCAGCAGCCCTGACCCCTACAATTACGGTGCGTCCTACGAGCAGTACTTC

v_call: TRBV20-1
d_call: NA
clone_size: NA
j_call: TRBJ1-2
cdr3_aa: CSAPYVYTF
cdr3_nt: TGCAGTGCTCCTTATGTCTACACCTTC

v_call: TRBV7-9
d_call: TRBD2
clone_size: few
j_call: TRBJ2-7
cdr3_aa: CASSLGASGVYEQYF
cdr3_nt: TGTGCCAGCAGCTTAGGGGCTAGCGGGGTCTACGAGCAGTACTTC

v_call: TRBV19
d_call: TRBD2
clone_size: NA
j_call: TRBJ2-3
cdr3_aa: CASSRFLAGTDTQYF
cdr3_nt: TGTGCCAGTAGTAGGTTTCTAGCGGGCACAGATACGCAGTATTTT

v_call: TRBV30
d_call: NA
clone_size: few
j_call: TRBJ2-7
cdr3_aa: CAWSRAHSYEQYF
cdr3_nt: TGTGCCTGGAGCCGAGCTCACTCCTACGAGCAGTACTTC

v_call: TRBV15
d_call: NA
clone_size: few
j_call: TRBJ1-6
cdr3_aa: CATSRDGPVSPLHF
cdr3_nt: TGTGCCACCAGCAGAGACGGTCCCGTTTCACCCCTCCACTTT

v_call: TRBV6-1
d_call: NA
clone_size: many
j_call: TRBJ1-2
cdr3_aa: CASSEMVGQDAYGYTF
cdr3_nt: TGTGCCAGCAGTGAAATGGTCGGCCAGGACGCTTATGGCTACACCTTC

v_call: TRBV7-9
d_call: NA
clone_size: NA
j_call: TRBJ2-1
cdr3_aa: CASSPSGGHSYNEQFF
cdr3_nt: TGTGCCAGCAGCCCGAGTGGGGGGCACTCCTACAATGAGCAGTTCTTC

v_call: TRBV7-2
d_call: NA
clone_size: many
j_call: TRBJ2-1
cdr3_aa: CASSLALLAAYNEQFF
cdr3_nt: TGTGCCAGCAGCTTAGCACTACTAGCCGCCTACAATGAGCAGTTCTTC

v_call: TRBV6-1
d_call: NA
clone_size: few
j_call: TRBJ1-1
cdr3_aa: CASTLGGSNTEAFF
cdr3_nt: TGTGCCAGCACCCTAGGGGGGAGTAACACTGAAGCTTTCTTT

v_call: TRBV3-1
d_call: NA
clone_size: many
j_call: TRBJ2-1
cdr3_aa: CASGSYNEQFF
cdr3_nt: TGTGCCAGCGGGAGCTACAATGAGCAGTTCTTC

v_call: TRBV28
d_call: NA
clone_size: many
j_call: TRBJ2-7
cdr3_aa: CASSSPGTPVREQYF
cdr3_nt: TGTGCCAGCAGTTCCCCCGGGACACCCGTAAGGGAGCAGTACTTC

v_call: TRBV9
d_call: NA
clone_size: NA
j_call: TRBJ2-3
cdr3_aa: CASSPGTARTDTQYF
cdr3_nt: TGTGCCAGCAGCCCGGGGACTGCTCGCACAGATACGCAGTATTTT

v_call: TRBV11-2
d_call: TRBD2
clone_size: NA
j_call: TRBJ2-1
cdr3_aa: CASTLLSGRGNEQFF
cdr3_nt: TGTGCCAGCACTCTACTGAGCGGGAGAGGCAATGAGCAGTTCTTC